These 15 T cell receptor beta chains came from one sample sequenced in a study of T cells after yellow fever vaccination. One entry per CDR3 protein results from TCRdb running MiXCR on the 5' RACE reads. The profile shows 300,000 to 400,000 distinct CDR3 sequences, roughly 8.4% of them singletons. The sequenced sample was PBMCs, obtained around 45 days after the first yellow fever vaccination. The source is a man between 18 and 29 years old who received the YFV17D yellow fever vaccine.

This chain joins TRBV5-1 and TRBJ2-7; 9 bases line up with TRBD1. With V trimmed by 4 bases and J by 0 bases, 11 bases remained unmatched. Germline CDR1 is SGHRS and CDR2 is YFSETQ. This CDR3 has 17 amino acids. CDR3 loop: CASSVSPGTGLSYEQYF. DNA of the CDR3: TGCGCCAGCAGCGTTTCCCCCGGGACAGGGCTCTCCTACGAGCAGTACTTC.

This clonotype turned up a few times. The chain uses TRBV5-1 and TRBJ2-3; D is perhaps TRBD2 (6 bases). Germline V gene lookup returns CDR1 SGHRS and CDR2 YFSETQ. The CDR3 loop spans 15 amino acids. V dropped 0 bases and J dropped 4 bases, with 12 bases sitting between them. CDR3 coding DNA: TGCGCCAGCAGCTTGGGGGGAGGATTAGCAGATACGCAGTATTTT. It is translated as CASSLGGGLADTQYF.

The V gene is TRBV30, the J gene TRBJ2-2; D remains ambiguous. The CDR3 extends over 13 amino acids. Germline loops: CDR1 GTSNPN, CDR2 SVGIG (reference sequence). The ends were cut back, 3 bases at V and 9 bases at J, with 14 bases in the middle. The CDR3 here is CAWRGRNLRELFF. CDR3 bases: TGTGCCTGGAGGGGAAGGAATCTGCGGGAGCTGTTTTTT.

This clonotype was seen only a few times. The genes are TRBV18 and TRBJ2-1; 7 bases map to TRBD2. This CDR3 comprises 15 residues. With V trimmed by 1 base and J by 5 bases, 5 bases remained unmatched. Germline V gene lookup returns CDR1 KGHSH and CDR2 LQKENI. The CDR3 protein is CASSPRGGLNNEQFF. CDR3 sequence (DNA): TGTGCCAGCTCACCACGGGGGGGATTAAACAATGAGCAGTTCTTC. The whole variable domain, remainder taken from reference TRBV18 and TRBJ2-1, is NAGVMQNPRHLVRRRGQEARLRCSPMKGHSHVYWYRQLPEEGLKFMVYLQKENIIDESGMPKERFSAEFPKEGPSILRIQQVVRGDSAAYFCASSPRGGLNNEQFFGPGTRLTVL.

As DNA, the CDR3 is TGTGCCAGCAGCCAAGATCCCACGCGGATAGACCGACAGTTTTCCCTCCACTTT. The encoded protein is CASSQDPTRIDRQFSLHF. The chain carries TRBV3-1 and TRBJ1-6, with D possibly matching TRBD1 (5 bases). There are 18 residues in the CDR3. V was shortened by 0 bases and J by 14 bases, with 26 bases between the two germline ends. Germline CDR1 reads LGHDT; CDR2 reads YNNKEL (reference sequence).

This clonotype has just a few counts. CDR3 residues: CASSLDRGVTYSYEQYF. CDR3 DNA: TGCGCCAGCAGCTTGGACAGGGGCGTAACTTACTCCTACGAGCAGTACTTC. J is TRBJ2-7 and V is TRBV5-1, with 7 bases that match TRBD1. Per the germline V gene, CDR1 is SGHRS and CDR2 is YFSETQ. The CDR3 consists of 17 residues. Trimming removed 0 bases from V and 0 bases from J; junction bases left unmatched: 9.

This clonotype was counted a few times. The genes are TRBV6-2 or TRBV6-3 and TRBJ2-7; either TRBD1 or TRBD2 may supply D (5 bases each). From germline, CDR1 is MNHEY and CDR2 SVGEGT. Trimming shortened V by 0 bases and J by 0 bases, and 12 bases separated the two germline ends. CDR3 length: 16 residues. This CDR3 reads CASSYSSGTPSYEQYV. DNA for the CDR3: TGTGCCAGCAGTTACTCGAGTGGGACCCCCTCCTACGAGCAGTACGTC.

This clonotype occurred many times. The chain recombines TRBV9 with TRBJ2-2; D gene ambiguous. The V end was cut by 3 bases, the J end by 7 bases, with 16 bases between. There are 15 residues in the CDR3. CDR1 is SGDLS and CDR2 is YYNGEE in the germline V gene. CDR3 region: CASSARGSGGGELFF. The DNA for the CDR3 is TGTGCCAGCAGCGCCAGAGGTTCGGGCGGCGGGGAGCTGTTTTTT.

This clonotype showed up many times. The V gene is TRBV12-3 or TRBV12-4, the J gene TRBJ1-2; a possible D gene is TRBD1 (6 bases). V was pared by 4 bases and J by 4 bases, with 10 bases between. This CDR3 is built from 13 residues. CDR3: CASSSTGSYGYTF. As DNA, the CDR3 is TGTGCCAGCAGTTCGACAGGTTCCTATGGCTACACCTTC.

The J gene is TRBJ2-7, the V gene TRBV20-1; D is perhaps TRBD2 (5 bases). CDR1 DFQATT and CDR2 SNEGSKA come from the germline V gene (reference sequence). V was pared by 3 bases and J by 2 bases, with 14 bases between. The CDR3 is made up of 14 amino acids. CDR3 in amino acids: CSARALELAYEQYF. The CDR3 DNA is TGCAGTGCTAGGGCCCTGGAACTAGCCTACGAGCAGTACTTC.

The gene calls are TRBV7-2 and TRBJ1-2; possible D gene TRBD1, 5 bases. Germline V gene lookup returns CDR1 SGHTA and CDR2 FQGNSA. Trimming took 5 bases from V and 8 from J, leaving 18 bases between them. The CDR3 is 14 amino acids. The CDR3 is CASSARGRVRGYTF. In nucleotides, the CDR3 is TGTGCCAGCAGCGCCCGGGGGAGGGTTCGGGGCTACACCTTC.

There are many counts of this clonotype. The chain recombines TRBV7-9 with TRBJ1-2, with unresolved D. The V gene's germline CDR1 is SEHNR and CDR2 FQNEAQ (reference sequence). CDR3 length: 17 residues. V was shortened by 5 bases and J by 7 bases, with 26 bases between the two germline ends. The DNA of the CDR3 is TGTGCCAGCAGCCCGACGAGTTTGTGGGGAGGTGAGGCTGGCTACACCTTC. Its translation: CASSPTSLWGGEAGYTF.

This rearrangement joins TRBV7-8 to TRBJ1-6, with 9 bases fitting TRBD1. The CDR3 length is 14 residues. CDR1 and CDR2 (germline): SGHVS, FQNEAQ. The V gene end was trimmed by 6 bases and the J gene end by 10 bases; junction bases not matched to a gene: 7. CDR3: CASSPDRGYSPLHF. CDR3 in DNA: TGTGCCAGCAGTCCCGACAGGGGGTACTCACCCCTCCACTTT.

The chain recombines TRBV4-3 with TRBJ2-4; no reliable D call. Germline CDR1 and CDR2: LGHNA and YSLEER. The CDR3 has 14 residues. Trimming cost V 0 bases and J 4 bases, with 7 bases left between them. CDR3 sequence: CASSQEPTKNIQYF. The CDR3 DNA sequence: TGCGCCAGCAGCCAAGAGCCCACAAAAAACATTCAGTACTTC.

This clonotype was seen a few times. This sequence joins TRBV7-6 and TRBJ1-2; the D is unclear. V lost 5 bases and J 4 bases, leaving 14 bases between the germline ends. Germline V CDR1 and CDR2: SGHVS, FNYEAQ. The CDR3 runs 14 residues. The CDR3 sequence: CASSQLDGSYGYTF. The CDR3 DNA reads TGTGCCAGCAGCCAATTGGACGGTAGCTATGGCTACACCTTC.